The following is a T cell receptor (beta chain) sequence with its context. The antigen remains unidentified. This entry belongs to a study of T cell responses to AZD1222 COVID-19 vaccine. Overall study context: It was second doses at about 4 or about 12 weeks that were pooled. Study results and limitations: Distributed over spike, vaccine-associated CD4 TCRs predominated at 160-218 and 743-854. White British ancestry dominated among donors, who included more females, and clonal diversity was possibly underestimated.

The method was immunoSEQ multiplex PCR; TCRdb's version includes in-frame clones alone and lacks a portion of them. The sample lists roughly 120,000 clones; 92% were seen once. This CDR3 is built from 15 residues. Germline assignment: CDR1 SGHVS and CDR2 FQNEAQ. V lost 6 bases and J 4 bases, leaving 16 bases between the germline ends. The J gene is TRBJ1-5, the V gene TRBV7-8, with D hard to call. This clonotype was sampled from an adult in good health. Here the sequenced sample was peripheral blood, taken on day 0 of AZD1222 vaccination. The CDR3 DNA reads as TGTGCCAGCAGTGACCAGTTCCGGATAAATCAGCCCCAGCATTTT. This encodes CASSDQFRINQPQHF. Filled out from reference TRBV7-8 and TRBJ1-5, the complete variable domain reads GAGVSQSPRYKVAKRGQDVALRCDPISGHVSLFWYQQALGQGPEFLTYFQNEAQLDKSGLPSDRFFAERPEGSVSTLKIQRTQQEDSAVYLCASSDQFRINQPQHFGDGTRLSIL.